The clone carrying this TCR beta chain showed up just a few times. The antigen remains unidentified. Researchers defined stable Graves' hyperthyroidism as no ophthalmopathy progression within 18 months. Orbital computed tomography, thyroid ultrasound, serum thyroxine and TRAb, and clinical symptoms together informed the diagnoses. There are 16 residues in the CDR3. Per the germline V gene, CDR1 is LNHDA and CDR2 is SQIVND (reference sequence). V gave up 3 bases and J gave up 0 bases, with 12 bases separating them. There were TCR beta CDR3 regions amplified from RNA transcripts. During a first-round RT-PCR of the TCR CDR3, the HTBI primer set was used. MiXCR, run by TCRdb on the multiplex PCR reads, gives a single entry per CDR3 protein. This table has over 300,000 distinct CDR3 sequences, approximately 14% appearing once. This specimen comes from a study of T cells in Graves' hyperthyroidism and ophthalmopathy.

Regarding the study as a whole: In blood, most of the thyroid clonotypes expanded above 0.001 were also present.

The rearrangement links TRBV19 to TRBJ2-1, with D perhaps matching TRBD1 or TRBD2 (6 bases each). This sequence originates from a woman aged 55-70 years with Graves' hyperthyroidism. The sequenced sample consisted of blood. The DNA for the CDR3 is TGTGCCAGTAGTATGGGGGGCAGGAGCTCCTACAATGAGCAGTTCTTC. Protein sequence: CASSMGGRSSYNEQFF.